These 4 T cell receptor beta chains came from one sample sequenced in a study of blood T cell repertoires in COVID-19. Libraries were prepared by immunoSEQ multiplex PCR; TCRdb keeps only in-frame clonotypes and omits some of them. Here the sample spans 270,000 or so clones, around 86% being singletons. Material: peripheral blood. All receptors come from a woman aged 30 to 39 with active or convalescent COVID-19.

J is TRBJ1-3 and V is TRBV7-6; tentative D call: TRBD1 (6 bases). This CDR3 region has 16 residues. V lost 6 bases and J lost 0, with 15 bases in between. Germline V gene sequence: CDR1 SGHVS, CDR2 FNYEAQ. CDR3 region: CASSLHQGYSGNTIYF. DNA of the CDR3: TGTGCCAGCAGTCTTCACCAGGGGTACTCTGGAAACACCATATATTTT.

This chain joins TRBV11-1 and TRBJ2-1; weak D call: TRBD2 (6 bases). With 7 bases removed from V and 9 bases from J, the gap between germline ends came to 19 bases. Germline CDR1 SGHAT, CDR2 FQDESV (reference sequence). The CDR3 has 14 amino acids. The DNA of the CDR3 is TGTGCCAGCACTCGTGGGGGTGGAGGGTTTGAGCAGTTCTTC. Translation: CASTRGGGGFEQFF.

The rearrangement links TRBV5-3 to TRBJ1-2; 9 bases align to TRBD1. TRBV5-3 is an ORF; its function is uncertain. The CDR3 spans 18 residues. J lost 2 bases, V lost 4 bases, and 15 bases had no gene match. Here the CDR3 reads CARSLRTSGTGRNYGYTF. CDR3 nucleotide sequence: TGTGCCAGAAGCCTCCGCACCTCTGGGACAGGGCGAAACTATGGCTACACCTTC.

The gene calls are TRBV29-1 and TRBJ2-2; D possibly corresponds to TRBD2 (6 bases). The CDR3 consists of 13 residues. The germline V gene has CDR1 SQVTM and CDR2 ANQGSEA. V lost 7 bases, J lost 4 bases, and 13 bases lay in between. In nucleotides, the CDR3 is TGCAGCGCCATGAAGGGAGGCACCGGGGAGCTGTTTTTT. Translation gives CSAMKGGTGELFF.